Below, one T cell receptor (beta chain) is given with its context. This sample is drawn from a study of T cell changes during pregnancy in multiple sclerosis. Method: immunoSEQ multiplex PCR; TCRdb's copy keeps in-frame clones and lacks some. The sample contains roughly 53,000 clones, approximately 92% of which appear only once. The receptor was derived from a female donor with multiple sclerosis, enrolled in a pregnancy study. This sample comprised CD4+ T cells from peripheral blood mononuclear cells, obtained in the third trimester of pregnancy.

The CDR3 coding sequence is TGTGCCAGCAGTCCAACAGGGGGGGTATCCTATGGCTACACCTTC. This gives the protein CASSPTGGVSYGYTF. The chain recombines TRBV28 with TRBJ1-2; 8 positions agree with TRBD1. V was pared by 5 bases and J by 4 bases, with 9 bases of the junction left unmatched. CDR1 is MDHEN and CDR2 is SYDVKM in the germline V gene. This CDR3 region has 15 residues.